A selection of T cell receptor beta chains follows, all from one sample in a study of control samples from healthy donors and cancer patients. Libraries were prepared by immunoSEQ multiplex PCR; TCRdb keeps only in-frame clonotypes and omits some of them. The sample carries 100,000 to 150,000 clones, around nine tenths recorded once. Sequencing was carried out using blood. The receptors originated from a young man in good health. Both conserved end residues are part of each CDR3. D genes are given only for firm matches. Some rows mark clone size as missing; the rest say once, few, many or name a class of expanded clone.

CDR3aa	CDR3nt	v_gene	j_gene	d_gene	abundance
CASSWEGAATGANVLTF	TGTGCCAGCAGCTGGGAGGGGGCGGCTACTGGGGCCAACGTCCTGACTTTC	TRBV5-5	TRBJ2-6	-	-
CASSLGQGESRGQFF	TGTGCCAGCAGCTTGGGACAGGGGGAAAGTCGCGGGCAGTTCTTC	TRBV5-4	TRBJ2-1	TRBD1	-
CASSPPVGQGREKLFF	TGTGCCAGCTCACCACCAGTGGGACAGGGTCGTGAAAAACTGTTTTTT	TRBV18	TRBJ1-4	TRBD1	-
CASSFTGDQPQHF	TGTGCCAGCAGTTTTACAGGGGATCAGCCCCAGCATTTT	TRBV2	TRBJ1-5	TRBD1	many
CASSLSIGGRGTDTQYF	TGTGCCAGCAGTTTATCGATAGGGGGCCGGGGCACAGATACGCAGTATTTT	TRBV27	TRBJ2-3	TRBD1	-
CAWTVGETNEKLFF	TGTGCCTGGACGGTCGGGGAAACTAATGAAAAACTGTTTTTT	TRBV30	TRBJ1-4	-	-
CASGGETQYF	TGTGCCAGCGGGGGAGAGACCCAGTACTTC	TRBV2	TRBJ2-5	-	-
CAISESTGREKLFF	TGTGCCATCAGTGAGTCGACGGGACGGGAAAAACTGTTTTTT	TRBV10-3	TRBJ1-4	-	-
CASSLGLAGARTDTQYF	TGTGCCAGCAGCCTAGGACTAGCGGGGGCCCGCACAGATACGCAGTATTTT	TRBV14	TRBJ2-3	TRBD2	-
CASSLDLSLWSPLHF	TGTGCCAGCAGCTTAGACCTCTCCCTTTGGTCACCCCTCCACTTT	TRBV11-2	TRBJ1-6	-	once
CAMLPGHSEGGYTF	TGTGCCATGCTTCCGGGACACTCGGAGGGGGGGTACACCTTC	TRBV2	TRBJ1-2	-	-
CASNGADGSNTEAFF	TGTGCCAGCAATGGGGCCGACGGGTCCAACACTGAAGCTTTCTTT	TRBV6-5	TRBJ1-1	-	once
CASSPLGTSLETQYF	TGTGCCAGCAGCCCCTTGGGGACTAGCTTAGAGACCCAGTACTTC	TRBV14	TRBJ2-5	TRBD2	-
CASNLLQGANSGYTF	TGTGCCAGCAATCTACTACAGGGGGCCAACTCTGGCTACACCTTC	TRBV7-9	TRBJ1-2	TRBD1	-
CASSQDSAANEQFF	TGTGCCAGCAGCCAAGATTCCGCAGCCAATGAGCAGTTCTTC	TRBV3-1/TRBV3-2	TRBJ2-1	-	-
CASSLRNRGGTEAFF	TGTGCCAGCAGCTTAAGAAACAGGGGGGGCACTGAAGCTTTCTTT	TRBV7-2	TRBJ1-1	TRBD1	-
CASTQGYTEAFF	TGTGCCAGCACCCAGGGGTACACTGAAGCTTTCTTT	TRBV13	TRBJ1-1	-	-
CSVEGAWNYGYTF	TGCAGCGTTGAAGGGGCCTGGAACTATGGCTACACCTTC	TRBV29-1	TRBJ1-2	-	-
CAIGSGSNYGYTF	TGTGCCATCGGGTCCGGATCTAACTATGGCTACACCTTC	TRBV10-3	TRBJ1-2	-	-
CASKQRQEDDGYTF	TGTGCCAGCAAACAGAGACAGGAGGACGATGGCTACACCTTC	TRBV6-5	TRBJ1-2	-	-
CASSSQGYTEAFF	TGTGCCAGCAGCTCACAGGGATACACTGAAGCTTTCTTT	TRBV13	TRBJ1-1	-	-
CASSLAVAGVGGQTEAFF	TGTGCCAGCAGCTTAGCGGTGGCGGGGGTTGGGGGGCAAACTGAAGCTTTCTTT	TRBV7-6	TRBJ1-1	-	-
CASSRIFSDDGGYTF	TGTGCCAGTTCCAGGATATTCAGCGATGACGGTGGCTACACCTTC	TRBV19	TRBJ1-2	-	once
CASSSGRGDQPQHF	TGCGCCAGCAGCTCGGGCCGAGGGGACCAGCCCCAGCATTTT	TRBV4-1	TRBJ1-5	-	once
CASSEAGGDQPQHF	TGTGCCAGCAGTGAAGCCGGGGGAGATCAGCCCCAGCATTTT	TRBV6-1	TRBJ1-5	-	-
CASSSYRTEQYF	TGTGCCAGCAGTTCTTACAGGACCGAGCAGTACTTC	TRBV12-3/TRBV12-4	TRBJ2-7	-	-
CAWSEGTRYGSPLHF	TGTGCCTGGAGTGAGGGAACGAGGTATGGATCACCCCTCCACTTT	TRBV30	TRBJ1-6	-	-
CASAKWGTGGMGTDTQYF	TGTGCCAGTGCTAAATGGGGGACAGGGGGAATGGGCACAGATACGCAGTATTTT	TRBV19	TRBJ2-3	TRBD1	-
CASSLQGEQYF	TGTGCCAGCAGCTTACAGGGCGAGCAGTACTTC	TRBV7-9	TRBJ2-7	-	-
CASSLEWQGWNQPQHF	TGTGCCAGCAGCTTGGAGTGGCAGGGTTGGAATCAGCCCCAGCATTTT	TRBV5-5	TRBJ1-5	-	-
CASSQRLAESYEQYF	TGCGCCAGCAGCCAGAGACTAGCGGAGAGCTACGAGCAGTACTTC	TRBV4-1	TRBJ2-7	TRBD2	-
CASSFGTGVQPQHF	TGTGCCAGCAGCTTCGGGACAGGGGTTCAGCCCCAGCATTTT	TRBV7-9	TRBJ1-5	TRBD1	-
CASSEGGTGGNGYTF	TGTGCCAGCAGTGAAGGGGGTACAGGGGGGAATGGCTACACCTTC	TRBV25-1	TRBJ1-2	TRBD1	-
CASSPPGQPSYEQYF	TGTGCCAGCTCACCACCGGGACAACCTTCCTACGAGCAGTACTTC	TRBV18	TRBJ2-7	-	-
CASSIVQTGPGNQPQHF	TGTGCCAGTAGTATAGTCCAGACAGGCCCGGGCAATCAGCCCCAGCATTTT	TRBV19	TRBJ1-5	-	-
CASSLGSSGGEQFF	TGTGCCAGCTCACTAGGGTCTTCAGGGGGTGAGCAGTTCTTC	TRBV18	TRBJ2-1	TRBD1	-
CASSQESSAGGIYNSPLHF	TGTGCCAGCAGCCAAGAGTCATCGGCAGGGGGGATCTATAATTCACCCCTCCACTTT	TRBV3-1/TRBV3-2	TRBJ1-6	TRBD1	once
CASGLGVSGANVLTF	TGTGCTAGTGGTTTGGGGGTATCTGGGGCCAACGTCCTGACTTTC	TRBV12-5	TRBJ2-6	-	few
CASSVKDTGALDTEAFF	TGCGCCAGCAGCGTGAAAGATACAGGGGCGCTAGACACTGAAGCTTTCTTT	TRBV5-1	TRBJ1-1	TRBD1	-